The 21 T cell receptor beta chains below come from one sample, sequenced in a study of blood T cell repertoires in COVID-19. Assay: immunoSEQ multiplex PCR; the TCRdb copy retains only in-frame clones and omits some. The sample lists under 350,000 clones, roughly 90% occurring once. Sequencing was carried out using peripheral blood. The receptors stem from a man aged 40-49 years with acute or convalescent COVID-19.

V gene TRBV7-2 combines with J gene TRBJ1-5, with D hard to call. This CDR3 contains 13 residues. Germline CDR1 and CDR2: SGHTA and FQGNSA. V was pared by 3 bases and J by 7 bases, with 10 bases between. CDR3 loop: CASSFETRQPQHF. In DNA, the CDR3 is TGTGCCAGCAGCTTTGAAACAAGACAGCCCCAGCATTTT.

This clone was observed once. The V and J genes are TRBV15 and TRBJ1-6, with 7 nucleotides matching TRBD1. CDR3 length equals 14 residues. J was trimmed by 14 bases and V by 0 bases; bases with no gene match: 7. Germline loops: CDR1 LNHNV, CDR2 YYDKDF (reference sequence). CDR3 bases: TGTGCCACCAGCAGAGATACAGGGGTAGGAGCCCTCCACTTT. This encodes CATSRDTGVGALHF.

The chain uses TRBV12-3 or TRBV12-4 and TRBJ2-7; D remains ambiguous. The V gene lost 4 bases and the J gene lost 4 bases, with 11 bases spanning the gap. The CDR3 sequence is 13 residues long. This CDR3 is CASSSTHWYEQYF. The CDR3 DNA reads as TGTGCCAGCAGTTCCACCCACTGGTACGAGCAGTACTTC.

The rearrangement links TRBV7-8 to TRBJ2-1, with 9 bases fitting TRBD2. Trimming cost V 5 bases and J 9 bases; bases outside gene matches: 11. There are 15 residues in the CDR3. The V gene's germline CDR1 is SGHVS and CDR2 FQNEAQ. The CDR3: CASSPVAGDITEQFF. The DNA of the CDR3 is TGTGCCAGCAGCCCCGTAGCGGGGGATATCACTGAGCAGTTCTTC.

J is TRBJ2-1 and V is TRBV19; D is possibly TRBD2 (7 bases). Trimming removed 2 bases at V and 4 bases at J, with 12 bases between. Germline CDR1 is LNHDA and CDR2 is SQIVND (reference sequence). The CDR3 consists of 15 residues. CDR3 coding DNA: TGTGCCAGTAGTATAAAGGGGGGGGTTTACAATGAGCAGTTCTTC. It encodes CASSIKGGVYNEQFF.

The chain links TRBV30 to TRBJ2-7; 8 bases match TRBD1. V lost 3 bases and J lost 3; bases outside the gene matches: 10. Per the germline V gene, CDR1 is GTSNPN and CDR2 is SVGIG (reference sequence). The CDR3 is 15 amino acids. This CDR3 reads CAWSVGGQVFYEQYF. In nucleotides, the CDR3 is TGTGCCTGGAGCGTGGGGGGACAGGTTTTCTACGAGCAGTACTTC. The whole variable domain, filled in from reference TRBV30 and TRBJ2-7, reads SQTIHQWPATLVQPVGSPLSLECTVEGTSNPNLYWYRQAAGRGLQLLFYSVGIGQISSEVPQNLSASRPQDRQFILSSKKLLLSDSGFYLCAWSVGGQVFYEQYFGPGTRLTVT.

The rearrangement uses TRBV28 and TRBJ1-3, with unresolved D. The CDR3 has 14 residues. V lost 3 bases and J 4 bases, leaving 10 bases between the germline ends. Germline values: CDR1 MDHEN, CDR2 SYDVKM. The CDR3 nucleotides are TGTGCCAGCAGTTTGAGAATCGAAGGAAACACCATATATTTT. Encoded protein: CASSLRIEGNTIYF.

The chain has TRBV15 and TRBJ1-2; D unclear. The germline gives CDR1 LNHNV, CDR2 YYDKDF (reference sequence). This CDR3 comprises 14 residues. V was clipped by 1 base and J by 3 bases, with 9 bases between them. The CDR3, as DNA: TGTGCCACCAGCAGAGCGGGGAGGGACTATGGCTACACCTTC. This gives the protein CATSRAGRDYGYTF.

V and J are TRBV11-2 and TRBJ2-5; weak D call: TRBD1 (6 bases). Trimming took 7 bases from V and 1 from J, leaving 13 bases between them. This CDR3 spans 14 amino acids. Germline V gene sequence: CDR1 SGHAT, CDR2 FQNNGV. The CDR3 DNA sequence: TGTGCCAGCACCCTGGGGACAACCCAAGAGACCCAGTACTTC. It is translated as CASTLGTTQETQYF.

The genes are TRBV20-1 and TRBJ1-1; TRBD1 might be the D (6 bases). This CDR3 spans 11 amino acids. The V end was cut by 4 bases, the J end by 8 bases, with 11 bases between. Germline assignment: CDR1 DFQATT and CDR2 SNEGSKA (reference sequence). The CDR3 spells CSAKTGAEAFF. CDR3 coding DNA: TGCAGTGCTAAGACAGGAGCCGAAGCTTTCTTT.

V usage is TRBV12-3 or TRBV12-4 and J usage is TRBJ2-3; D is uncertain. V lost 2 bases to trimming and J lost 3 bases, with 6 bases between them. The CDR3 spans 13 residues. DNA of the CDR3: TGTGCCAGCAGTTTATGGCAGACAGATACGCAGTATTTT. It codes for CASSLWQTDTQYF.

The CDR3 nucleotides read TGCAGCGTTGAAACGGGTCAGGGGTACACCGGGGAGCTGTTTTTT. This gives the protein CSVETGQGYTGELFF. The chain combines TRBV29-1 with TRBJ2-2, with D perhaps matching TRBD1 (6 bases). V was cut by 2 bases and J by 3 bases, with 13 bases left in between. Germline V lookup: CDR1 SQVTM, CDR2 ANQGSEA. This CDR3 is 15 amino acids long.

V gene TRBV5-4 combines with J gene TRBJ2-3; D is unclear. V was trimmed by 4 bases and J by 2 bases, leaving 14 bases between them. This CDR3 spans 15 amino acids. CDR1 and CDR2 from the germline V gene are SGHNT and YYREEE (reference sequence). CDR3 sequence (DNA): TGTGCCAGCAGCACTGGATGGCAGGCCACAGATACGCAGTATTTT. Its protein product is CASSTGWQATDTQYF.

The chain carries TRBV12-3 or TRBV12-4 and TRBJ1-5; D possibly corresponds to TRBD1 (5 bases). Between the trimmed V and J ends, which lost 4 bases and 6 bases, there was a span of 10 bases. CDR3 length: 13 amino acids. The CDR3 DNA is TGTGCCAGCAGTTCGGGGGGAGGTCAGCCCCAGCATTTT. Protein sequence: CASSSGGGQPQHF.

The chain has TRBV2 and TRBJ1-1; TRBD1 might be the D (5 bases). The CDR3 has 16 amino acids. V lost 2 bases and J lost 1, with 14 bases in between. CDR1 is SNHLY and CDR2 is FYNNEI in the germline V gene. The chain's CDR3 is CASSERGRTPNTEAFF. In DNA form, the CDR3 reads TGTGCCAGCAGTGAAAGGGGCAGGACACCGAACACTGAAGCTTTCTTT.

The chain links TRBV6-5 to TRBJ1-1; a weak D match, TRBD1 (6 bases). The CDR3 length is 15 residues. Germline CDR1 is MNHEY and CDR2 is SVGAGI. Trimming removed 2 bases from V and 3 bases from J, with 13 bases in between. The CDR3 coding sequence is TGTGCCAGCAGTTACACAGGGATCGTAGACACTGAAGCTTTCTTT. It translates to CASSYTGIVDTEAFF.

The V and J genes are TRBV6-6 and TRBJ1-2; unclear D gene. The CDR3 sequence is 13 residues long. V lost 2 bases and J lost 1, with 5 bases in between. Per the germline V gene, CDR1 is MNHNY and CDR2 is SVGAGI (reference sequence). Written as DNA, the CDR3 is TGTGCCAGCAGTTACGAGATTAACTATGGCTACACCTTC. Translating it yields CASSYEINYGYTF.

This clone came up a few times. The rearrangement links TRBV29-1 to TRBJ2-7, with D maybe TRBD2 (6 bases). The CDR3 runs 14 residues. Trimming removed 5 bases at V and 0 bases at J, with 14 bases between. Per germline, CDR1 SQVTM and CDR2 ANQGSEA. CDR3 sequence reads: CSVSGLPSSYEQYF. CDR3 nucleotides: TGCAGCGTTTCGGGACTTCCCAGCTCCTACGAGCAGTACTTC.

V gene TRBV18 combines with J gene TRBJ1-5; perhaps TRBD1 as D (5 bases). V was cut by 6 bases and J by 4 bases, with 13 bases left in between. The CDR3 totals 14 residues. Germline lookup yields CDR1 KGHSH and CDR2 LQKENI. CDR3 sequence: CASSPDSYNQPQHF. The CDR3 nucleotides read TGTGCCAGCTCCCCTGACAGCTATAATCAGCCCCAGCATTTT.

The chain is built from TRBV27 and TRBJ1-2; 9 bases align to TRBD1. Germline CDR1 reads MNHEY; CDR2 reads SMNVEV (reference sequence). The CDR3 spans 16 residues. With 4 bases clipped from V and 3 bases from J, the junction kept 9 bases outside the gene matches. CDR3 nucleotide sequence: TGTGCCAGCAGTTCCTCCGGGACAGGGTGGGACTATGGCTACACCTTC. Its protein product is CASSSSGTGWDYGYTF.

The CDR3 DNA follows: TGTGCCAGCAGTTTCGCGGGTAGAGGCGAGCAGTACTTC. It encodes CASSFAGRGEQYF. This chain connects TRBV12-3 or TRBV12-4 to TRBJ2-7, with TRBD2 as a possible D gene (5 bases). V dropped 3 bases and J dropped 6 bases, with 12 bases sitting between them. The CDR3 totals 13 residues.